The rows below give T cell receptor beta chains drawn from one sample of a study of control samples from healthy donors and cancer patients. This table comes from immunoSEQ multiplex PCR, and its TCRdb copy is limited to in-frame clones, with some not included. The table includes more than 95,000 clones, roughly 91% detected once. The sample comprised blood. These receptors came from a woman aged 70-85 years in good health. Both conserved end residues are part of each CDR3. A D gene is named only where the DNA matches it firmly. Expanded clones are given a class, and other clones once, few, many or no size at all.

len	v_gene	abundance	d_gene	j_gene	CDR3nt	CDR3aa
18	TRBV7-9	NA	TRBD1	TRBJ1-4	TGTGCCAGCAGCTACCCGGGACAGGATATTGCAACTAATGAAAAACTGTTTTTT	CASSYPGQDIATNEKLFF
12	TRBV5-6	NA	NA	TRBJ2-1	TGTGCCAGCAGTCCCGGGGACAATGAGCAGTTCTTC	CASSPGDNEQFF
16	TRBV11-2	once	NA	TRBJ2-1	TGTGCCAGCAGCTTAGATTCGGCCAGCTCCTACAATGAGCAGTTCTTC	CASSLDSASSYNEQFF
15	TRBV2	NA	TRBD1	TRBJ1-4	TGTGCCAGCAGTGCCCGGGACAGGGGATGGGAAAAACTGTTTTTT	CASSARDRGWEKLFF
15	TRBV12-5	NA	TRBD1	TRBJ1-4	TGTGCTAGTGGTTTGCCAGGGACAGGGGGGGAAAAACTGTTTTTT	CASGLPGTGGEKLFF
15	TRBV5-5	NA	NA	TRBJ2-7	TGTGCCAGCAGCTCTGGGGCCAGATCCTCCTACGAGCAGTACTTC	CASSSGARSSYEQYF
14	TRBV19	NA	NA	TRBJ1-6	TGTGCCAGTAGCGCAGGTCCCTATAATTCACCCCTCCACTTT	CASSAGPYNSPLHF
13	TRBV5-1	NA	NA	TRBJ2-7	TGCGCCAGCAAGGGCGACGCGGCCTACGAGCAGTACTTC	CASKGDAAYEQYF
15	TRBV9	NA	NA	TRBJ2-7	TGTGCCAGCAGCGTAGACGGAGGAATGACCTACGAGCAGTACTTC	CASSVDGGMTYEQYF
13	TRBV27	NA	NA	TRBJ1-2	TGTGCCAGCAGGTTGGCGGGCAACTATGGCTACACCTTC	CASRLAGNYGYTF
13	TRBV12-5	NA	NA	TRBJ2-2	TGTGCTAGTGGAATGGGGGGAGACGGGGAGCTGTTTTTT	CASGMGGDGELFF
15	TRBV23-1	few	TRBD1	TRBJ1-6	TGCGCCAGCAGTCAAGGGAGGGGGCCTAATTCACCCCTCCACTTT	CASSQGRGPNSPLHF
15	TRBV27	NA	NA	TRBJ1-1	TGTGCCAGCAGTTCCACCTCAGGGAGCCGAACTGAAGCTTTCTTT	CASSSTSGSRTEAFF
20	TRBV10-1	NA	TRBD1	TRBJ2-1	TGCGCCAGCAGTGAAGGGTCGGGACAGGAACCCCATGGTTCCTACAATGAGCAGTTCTTC	CASSEGSGQEPHGSYNEQFF
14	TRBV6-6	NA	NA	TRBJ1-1	TGTGCCAGCAGTTACGGCAACTTGAACACTGAAGCTTTCTTT	CASSYGNLNTEAFF
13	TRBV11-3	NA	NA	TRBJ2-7	TGTGCCAGCAGCTTAGAGGACAGTTACGAGCAGTACTTC	CASSLEDSYEQYF
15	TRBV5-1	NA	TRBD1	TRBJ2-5	TGCGCCAGCAGCGCTGGACAGGGGGTGAAAGAGACCCAGTACTTC	CASSAGQGVKETQYF
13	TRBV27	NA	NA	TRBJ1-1	TGTGCCAGCAGTTTAGTCGGGAACACTGAAGCTTTCTTT	CASSLVGNTEAFF